What follows are 27 T cell receptor beta chains derived from one specimen sequenced in a study of blood T cell repertoires in COVID-19. Produced via immunoSEQ multiplex PCR; TCRdb's table is partial and in-frame only. The data contain 50,000 to 65,000 clones, 75% to 95% of them singletons. Source material: peripheral blood. These receptors came from a man aged 50 to 59 with acute or convalescent COVID-19.

The V and J genes are TRBV6-5 and TRBJ1-2; D may be TRBD1 (6 bases). The germline V and J ends were trimmed by 6 bases and 2 bases, with 16 bases remaining between them. CDR1 is MNHEY, CDR2 SVGAGI, per germline. The length of the CDR3 is 15 residues. In DNA, the CDR3 is TGTGCCAGCAGGAAAACCGGACAGTCCAACTATGGCTACACCTTC. It is translated as CASRKTGQSNYGYTF.

This chain links TRBV7-2 with TRBJ2-1, with 8 bases matching TRBD2. With V trimmed by 0 bases and J by 5 bases, 6 bases remained unmatched. CDR1 is SGHTA and CDR2 is FQGNSA in the germline V gene. The CDR3 consists of 16 residues. CDR3 coding DNA: TGTGCCAGCAGCTTAGCGCTCGGGGGGGCTAACAATGAGCAGTTCTTC. It encodes CASSLALGGANNEQFF.

This chain connects TRBV12-5 to TRBJ2-7, with D perhaps matching TRBD2 (5 bases). The germline CDR1 and CDR2 sequences are LGHNT and FRNRAP. The V gene lost 7 bases and the J gene lost 2 bases, with 15 bases spanning the gap. This CDR3 contains 14 residues. The CDR3 nucleotides are TGTGCTAGTGCCAGAGAGGGCCCCGCCTACGAGCAGTACTTC. It codes for CASAREGPAYEQYF. The variable domain in full, with the rest retrieved from reference TRBV12-5 and TRBJ2-7, is DARVTQTPRHKVTEMGQEVTMRCQPILGHNTVFWYRQTMMQGLELLAYFRNRAPLDDSGMPKDRFSAEMPDATLATLKIQPSEPRDSAVYFCASAREGPAYEQYFGPGTRLTVT.

This clone was detected only once. The chain recombines TRBV28 with TRBJ2-7; 8 nucleotides match TRBD1. V shed 4 bases, J shed 0 bases, and the junction held 8 bases outside the gene matches. Looked up from germline, CDR1 is MDHEN and CDR2 is SYDVKM. The CDR3 extends over 16 amino acids. The CDR3 here is CASSSSRTGSSYEQYF. Here the CDR3 DNA reads TGTGCCAGCAGTTCCAGCCGGACAGGGAGCTCCTACGAGCAGTACTTC.

V and J are TRBV20-1 and TRBJ2-7, with unresolved D. The CDR3 covers 11 residues. Looked up from germline, CDR1 is DFQATT and CDR2 is SNEGSKA (reference sequence). Between the trimmed V and J ends, which lost 6 bases and 7 bases, there was a span of 13 bases. CDR3 residues: CSANLAREQYF. CDR3 coding DNA: TGCAGTGCGAATTTAGCTAGGGAGCAGTACTTC.

This clone was seen more than once but under ten times. V usage is TRBV5-5 and J usage is TRBJ1-5; D unresolved. The germline V gene has CDR1 SGHKS and CDR2 YYEKEE (reference sequence). There are 15 residues in the CDR3. Trimming cost V 2 bases and J 5 bases, with 14 bases left between them. This chain's CDR3 is CASSFTSTEDQPQHF. CDR3 DNA sequence: TGTGCCAGCAGCTTTACTTCCACCGAGGATCAGCCCCAGCATTTT.

This chain connects TRBV5-1 to TRBJ1-1; D is perhaps TRBD1 (5 bases). The CDR3 length is 13 residues. Germline values: CDR1 SGHRS, CDR2 YFSETQ. The V and J ends lost 3 bases and 0 bases respectively, with 6 bases between them. DNA for the CDR3: TGCGCCAGCAGCTCGACAGTGAACACTGAAGCTTTCTTT. Its protein product is CASSSTVNTEAFF.

The J gene is TRBJ2-7, the V gene TRBV7-2; 7 bases line up with TRBD1. V dropped 5 bases and J dropped 3; count of bases not matched to a gene: 10. This CDR3 comprises 15 residues. Germline V gene sequence: CDR1 SGHTA, CDR2 FQGNSA. The CDR3 sequence is CASSHRTGDNYEQYF. The CDR3 DNA sequence: TGTGCCAGCAGCCATCGGACAGGCGATAACTACGAGCAGTACTTC.

J is TRBJ2-3 and V is TRBV9, with D unresolved. Trimming removed 0 bases from V and 2 bases from J, with 4 bases in between. The length of the CDR3 is 13 residues. The germline V gene encodes CDR1 SGDLS and CDR2 YYNGEE. The CDR3 nucleotides are TGTGCCAGCAGCGTAGCTAACACAGATACGCAGTATTTT. This codes for CASSVANTDTQYF.

The rearrangement links TRBV28 to TRBJ2-1; 11 positions agree with TRBD1. The CDR3 is 14 amino acids. V lost 6 bases and J lost 3; bases outside the gene matches: 1. CDR1 is MDHEN and CDR2 is SYDVKM in the germline V gene. The CDR3 spells CASRGTGGYNEQFF. Written as DNA, the CDR3 is TGTGCCAGCAGAGGGACAGGGGGCTACAATGAGCAGTTCTTC.

This clone was counted between two and nine times. The genes are TRBV28 and TRBJ2-7; possible D gene TRBD1, 6 bases. The CDR3 contains 14 residues. Germline lookup yields CDR1 MDHEN and CDR2 SYDVKM. V lost 6 bases to trimming and J lost 0 bases, with 12 bases between them. In nucleotides, the CDR3 is TGTGCCAGCAGACCAACAGGGATCTCCTACGAGCAGTACTTC. Translation: CASRPTGISYEQYF. The variable domain in full, completed from reference TRBV28 and TRBJ2-7, reads DVKVTQSSRYLVKRTGEKVFLECVQDMDHENMFWYRQDPGLGLRLIYFSYDVKMKEKGDIPEGYSVSREKKERFSLILESASTNQTSMYLCASRPTGISYEQYFGPGTRLTVT.

The chain recombines TRBV7-8 with TRBJ1-5; 7 bases are a match to TRBD1. V gave up 5 bases and J gave up 3 bases; unmatched junction bases: 7. CDR3 length: 15 amino acids. Per the germline V gene, CDR1 is SGHVS and CDR2 is FQNEAQ. CDR3 in DNA: TGTGCCAGCAGCACTCGACAGGGTAACAATCAGCCCCAGCATTTT. Its protein is CASSTRQGNNQPQHF. Complete variable domain (other parts from reference TRBV7-8 and TRBJ1-5): GAGVSQSPRYKVAKRGQDVALRCDPISGHVSLFWYQQALGQGPEFLTYFQNEAQLDKSGLPSDRFFAERPEGSVSTLKIQRTQQEDSAVYLCASSTRQGNNQPQHFGDGTRLSIL.

This clone was observed a single time. The V call is TRBV25-1, the J call TRBJ1-4; D not resolved. Trimming left V 3 bases short and J 8 bases short, with 13 bases between. CDR3 length: 14 residues. Germline CDR1 and CDR2: MGHDK and SYGVNS. The CDR3, as DNA: TGTGCCAGCAGTGACGGACTTGCCAAGGAAAAACTGTTTTTT. Translated, it gives CASSDGLAKEKLFF.

This clone was seen only a few times. The chain employs TRBV28 and TRBJ1-1; D possibly corresponds to TRBD1 (6 bases). CDR1 is MDHEN and CDR2 is SYDVKM in the germline V gene. With 7 bases removed from V and 2 bases from J, the gap between germline ends came to 17 bases. The CDR3 sequence is 15 residues long. CDR3 sequence: CASKAAGQPNTEAFF. DNA for the CDR3: TGTGCCAGCAAGGCCGCTGGACAGCCAAACACTGAAGCTTTCTTT.

The J gene is TRBJ2-2, the V gene TRBV18; 9 positions agree with TRBD1. The CDR3 has 14 residues. The junction had 4 bases not matched to a gene; V was cut back by 4 bases and J by 7 bases. Germline-derived CDR1 and CDR2 are KGHSH and LQKENI. This CDR3 reads CASSRTGERGELFF. The CDR3, as DNA: TGTGCCAGCTCACGGACAGGGGAGCGCGGGGAGCTGTTTTTT.

The chain joins TRBV20-1 to TRBJ2-1; no definite D call. V gave up 3 bases and J gave up 7 bases, with 7 bases separating them. CDR1 and CDR2 (germline): DFQATT, SNEGSKA (reference sequence). This CDR3 region has 11 residues. The CDR3 nucleotides are TGCAGTGCTAGTTATCGGAATGAGCAGTTCTTC. This translates into CSASYRNEQFF.

This clone is labeled as medium-sized. CDR3 residues: CASSLSITGGTGNTIYF. The CDR3 nucleotides are TGTGCCAGCAGCTTATCTATTACAGGGGGAACCGGAAACACCATATATTTT. The V call is TRBV11-2, the J call TRBJ1-3; 8 bases line up with TRBD1. The CDR3 is 17 amino acids. Germline lookup yields CDR1 SGHAT and CDR2 FQNNGV. Losses at the gene ends were 2 bases for V and 4 bases for J; bases not matched to a gene: 10.

The rearrangement uses TRBV19 and TRBJ2-3; D may be TRBD1 (6 bases). The CDR3 consists of 16 residues. Per the germline V gene, CDR1 is LNHDA and CDR2 is SQIVND (reference sequence). V was trimmed by 6 bases and J by 3 bases, leaving 19 bases between them. CDR3 region: CASSPSPRQGTDTQYF. Written as DNA, the CDR3 is TGTGCCAGTAGCCCTTCCCCTAGGCAGGGGACAGATACGCAGTATTTT.

This clone was picked up a small number of times. CDR3 bases: TGTGCCAGCAGCCGGCAGACAAACACTGAAGCTTTCTTT. This translates into CASSRQTNTEAFF. V is TRBV7-3 and J is TRBJ1-1; D gene unclear. The CDR3 covers 13 residues. Per germline, CDR1 SGHTA and CDR2 FQGTGA. The germline V and J ends were trimmed by 5 bases and 2 bases, with 9 bases remaining between them.

The chain joins TRBV2 to TRBJ2-1; 14 positions match TRBD2. The junction had 5 bases not matched to a gene; V was cut back by 6 bases and J by 4 bases. This CDR3 is built from 16 residues. The germline gives CDR1 SNHLY, CDR2 FYNNEI. The CDR3 here is CASSQGLAGGYNEQFF. CDR3 nucleotide sequence: TGTGCCAGCAGCCAAGGACTAGCGGGGGGATACAATGAGCAGTTCTTC.

The V gene is TRBV6-5, the J gene TRBJ1-1; 7 bases are a match to TRBD1. Germline-derived CDR1 and CDR2 are MNHEY and SVGAGI. The CDR3 has 15 amino acids. The V gene end was trimmed by 5 bases and the J gene end by 1 base; junction bases not matched to a gene: 7. CDR3 DNA: TGTGCCAGCAGTCCGGACAGGACTCGGAACACTGAAGCTTTCTTT. Its protein is CASSPDRTRNTEAFF.

This clone was picked up one time. The chain is built from TRBV24-1 and TRBJ2-2; 7 bases fit TRBD1. Trimming removed 7 bases from V and 2 bases from J; junction bases left unmatched: 6. The CDR3 has 15 residues. The germline V gene encodes CDR1 KGHDR and CDR2 SFDVKD. The CDR3 protein is CATRTQGENTGELFF. The CDR3 DNA reads as TGTGCCACCAGGACCCAGGGGGAAAACACCGGGGAGCTGTTTTTT.

The chain combines TRBV4-1 with TRBJ2-7; the D gene is possibly TRBD1 (5 bases). Germline CDR1 and CDR2: MGHRA and YSYEKL. This CDR3 region has 16 residues. V lost 4 bases and J lost 2, with 18 bases in between. CDR3 protein: CASSRQHPSTAYEQYF. In nucleotides, the CDR3 is TGCGCCAGCAGCCGGCAACATCCGTCGACAGCCTACGAGCAGTACTTC.

The chain has TRBV5-1 and TRBJ2-2; TRBD2 aligns across 10 bases. Germline V gene lookup returns CDR1 SGHRS and CDR2 YFSETQ. V was pared by 0 bases and J by 4 bases, with 3 bases of the junction left unmatched. This CDR3 is built from 16 residues. CDR3 amino acids: CASSLVSSGGTGELFF. The CDR3 DNA reads as TGCGCCAGCAGCTTGGTATCTAGCGGGGGCACCGGGGAGCTGTTTTTT. Full variable domain (rest looked up from reference TRBV5-1 and TRBJ2-2): KAGVTQTPRYLIKTRGQQVTLSCSPISGHRSVSWYQQTPGQGLQFLFEYFSETQRNKGNFPGRFSGRQFSNSRSEMNVSTLELGDSALYLCASSLVSSGGTGELFFGEGSRLTVL.

V is TRBV30 and J is TRBJ1-2; possible D gene TRBD1, 6 bases. Trimming took off 5 bases at V and 8 bases at J, with 15 bases between the two ends. CDR3 length equals 12 residues. Germline V gives CDR1 GTSNPN, CDR2 SVGIG (reference sequence). The CDR3 protein is CAWENDRRGYTF. In nucleotides, the CDR3 is TGTGCCTGGGAGAACGACAGGAGGGGCTACACCTTC. The complete variable domain, with remaining parts taken from reference TRBV30 and TRBJ1-2, reads SQTIHQWPATLVQPVGSPLSLECTVEGTSNPNLYWYRQAAGRGLQLLFYSVGIGQISSEVPQNLSASRPQDRQFILSSKKLLLSDSGFYLCAWENDRRGYTFGSGTRLTVV.

The CDR3 DNA follows: TGTGCCATCAGAAGAGGGGGCTCTGGAAACACCATATATTTT. Its protein product is CAIRRGGSGNTIYF. The chain links TRBV10-3 to TRBJ1-3; TRBD1 might be the D (6 bases). The CDR3 runs 14 residues. Germline values: CDR1 ENHRY, CDR2 SYGVKD. V gave up 6 bases and J gave up 0 bases, with 9 bases separating them.

This chain uses TRBV3-1 (or the pseudogene TRBV3-2) with TRBJ1-4; D ambiguous. The V gene's germline CDR1 is LGHDT and CDR2 YNNKEL (reference sequence). This CDR3 has 13 amino acids. Trimming removed 1 base at V and 8 bases at J, with 8 bases between. This CDR3 is CASSQVEREKLFF. In DNA, the CDR3 is TGTGCCAGCAGCCAAGTAGAGAGAGAAAAACTGTTTTTT.